Each of the 14 T cell receptor beta chains below was sequenced from the same sample in a study of shared clonotypes between healthy human individuals. The naive CD8 subset, CD45RO-negative cells positively selected for CCR7, excluded terminally differentiated effector memory CD45RA+ cells. TCRdb's table, derived via immunoSEQ multiplex PCR, lists solely in-frame clones and lacks some. The table lists approximately 600,000 clones, approximately 95% of them singletons. Material for sequencing was naive CD8+ T cells sorted from blood. Receptor source: a woman aged 30 to 39 in good health.

This chain links TRBV29-1 with TRBJ2-7; 8 positions agree with TRBD1. Germline CDR1 is SQVTM and CDR2 is ANQGSEA. The V and J ends lost 5 bases and 5 bases, in that order; junction bases with no gene match: 5. The CDR3 totals 12 residues. CDR3 nucleotides: TGCAGCGTTCTGGACAGGGATAACGAGCAGTACTTC. Encoded protein: CSVLDRDNEQYF.

V and J are TRBV27 and TRBJ2-5, with D uncertain. The CDR3 spans 15 residues. V lost 0 bases to trimming and J lost 1 base, with 9 bases between them. Germline-derived CDR1 and CDR2 are MNHEY and SMNVEV (reference sequence). In DNA, the CDR3 is TGTGCCAGCAGTTTATCGCGCAGTGTCCAAGAGACCCAGTACTTC. Translating it yields CASSLSRSVQETQYF.

The chain has TRBV7-9 and TRBJ2-1; D is tentatively TRBD1 or TRBD2 (5 bases each). CDR1 and CDR2 from the germline V gene are SEHNR and FQNEAQ (reference sequence). V lost 1 base and J 3 bases, leaving 13 bases between the germline ends. This CDR3 spans 16 amino acids. The CDR3 sequence: CASSLGGYDGYNEQFF. The CDR3 region has the DNA TGTGCCAGCAGCTTAGGGGGGTATGACGGCTACAATGAGCAGTTCTTC.

This CDR3 is CATSSGDILTGELFF. The DNA for the CDR3 is TGTGCCACCAGCAGTGGGGACATACTCACCGGGGAGCTGTTTTTT. V and J are TRBV15 and TRBJ2-2; possible D gene TRBD1, 6 bases. The CDR3 is 15 amino acids. Trimming cost V 3 bases and J 4 bases, with 12 bases left between them. Germline CDR1 is LNHNV and CDR2 is YYDKDF (reference sequence).

The V and J genes are TRBV5-1 and TRBJ2-7, with 12 bases identical to TRBD2. The CDR3 is 14 residues long. Unmatched junction bases numbered 2, after V lost 0 bases and J lost 7 bases. Germline CDR1 and CDR2: SGHRS and YFSETQ. CDR3 in amino acids: CASSLELAGGEQYF. The CDR3 DNA reads as TGCGCCAGCAGCTTGGAACTAGCGGGGGGTGAGCAGTACTTC.

The V gene is TRBV28, the J gene TRBJ2-5; 8 bases map to TRBD1. Germline assignment: CDR1 MDHEN and CDR2 SYDVKM. Trimming at V came to 5 bases and at J to 7 bases, leaving 18 bases not matched to a gene. CDR3 length: 17 residues. In DNA, the CDR3 is TGTGCCAGCAGTCGCCTTCGAATCAGGACAGGGTGCGTGACCCAGTACTTC. Translated, it gives CASSRLRIRTGCVTQYF. Looking up the rest from reference TRBV28 and TRBJ2-5 gives the full variable domain: DVKVTQSSRYLVKRTGEKVFLECVQDMDHENMFWYRQDPGLGLRLIYFSYDVKMKEKGDIPEGYSVSREKKERFSLILESASTNQTSMYLCASSRLRIRTGCVTQYFGPGTRLLVL.

J is TRBJ1-2 and V is TRBV27; no reliable D call. This CDR3 region has 15 residues. The V end lost 3 bases, the J end lost 0 bases, and 11 bases lay between the germline ends. Germline CDR1 and CDR2: MNHEY and SMNVEV (reference sequence). CDR3 loop: CASSLLPGPNYGYTF. CDR3 nucleotide sequence: TGTGCCAGCAGTTTGTTACCTGGGCCTAACTATGGCTACACCTTC.

The genes are TRBV13 and TRBJ1-1, with D unclear. Germline V gene data show CDR1 as PRHDT and CDR2 as FYEKMQ (reference sequence). The germline V and J ends were trimmed by 5 bases and 4 bases, with 11 bases remaining between them. The CDR3 sequence is 13 residues long. CDR3 in amino acids: CASSTTVPTEAFF. The CDR3 nucleotides read TGTGCCAGCAGCACCACAGTACCCACTGAAGCTTTCTTT.

The rearrangement joins TRBV5-6 to TRBJ2-7; no definite D call. With 0 bases removed from V and 3 bases from J, the gap between germline ends came to 4 bases. The CDR3 has 12 residues. Germline V gene sequence: CDR1 SGHDT, CDR2 YYEEEE. The CDR3 bases are TGTGCCAGCAGCTTGGGTTTCTACGAGCAGTACTTC. Its translation is CASSLGFYEQYF.

The V gene is TRBV9, the J gene TRBJ2-7; the D gene is possibly TRBD2 (5 bases). This CDR3 region has 15 residues. Germline-derived CDR1 and CDR2 are SGDLS and YYNGEE. V lost 0 bases, J lost 5 bases, and 15 bases lay in between. The CDR3 DNA is TGTGCCAGCAGCGTAGTAGGTAGCGAGAGGGACGAGCAGTACTTC. Its protein product is CASSVVGSERDEQYF. Drawing the rest from reference TRBV9 and TRBJ2-7, the complete variable domain is DSGVTQTPKHLITATGQRVTLRCSPRSGDLSVYWYQQSLDQGLQFLIQYYNGEERAKGNILERFSAQQFPDLHSELNLSSLELGDSALYFCASSVVGSERDEQYFGPGTRLTVT.

The chain carries TRBV9 and TRBJ2-2; a weak D match, TRBD2 (5 bases). Germline CDR1 is SGDLS and CDR2 is YYNGEE. The CDR3 has 15 amino acids. Trimming took 4 bases from V and 7 from J, leaving 17 bases between them. The CDR3 here is CASSPTLGVGGELFF. The DNA for the CDR3 is TGTGCCAGCAGCCCCACCCTGGGAGTGGGCGGGGAGCTGTTTTTT.

The rearrangement uses TRBV30 and TRBJ2-6; D is ambiguous. This CDR3 is built from 12 residues. The germline gives CDR1 GTSNPN, CDR2 SVGIG (reference sequence). Trimming shortened V by 1 base and J by 3 bases, and 1 base separated the two germline ends. DNA for the CDR3: TGTGCCTGGAGTGATGGGGCCAACGTCCTGACTTTC. Encoded protein: CAWSDGANVLTF. Full variable domain (missing parts from reference TRBV30 and TRBJ2-6): SQTIHQWPATLVQPVGSPLSLECTVEGTSNPNLYWYRQAAGRGLQLLFYSVGIGQISSEVPQNLSASRPQDRQFILSSKKLLLSDSGFYLCAWSDGANVLTFGAGSRLTVL.

V gene TRBV6-4 combines with J gene TRBJ1-2, with 9 bases aligning to TRBD1. The CDR3 length is 21 residues. Trimming took 2 bases from V and 2 from J; bases not matched to a gene: 21. Germline CDR1 is MRHNA and CDR2 is SNTAGT. The CDR3 nucleotides are TGTGCCAGCAGTGACCCGAGGGGGTTGGGAACAGGGGGCTCTGGGAACTATGGCTACACCTTC. As protein: CASSDPRGLGTGGSGNYGYTF.

This clone was seen only once. The chain uses TRBV11-2 and TRBJ2-7; TRBD2 might be the D (6 bases). The germline V gene has CDR1 SGHAT and CDR2 FQNNGV. There are 14 residues in the CDR3. The V gene lost 2 bases and the J gene lost 3 bases, with 11 bases spanning the gap. The CDR3 sequence: CASSLSAGSYEQYF. In nucleotides, the CDR3 is TGTGCCAGCAGCTTATCCGCGGGAAGCTACGAGCAGTACTTC.